The 29 T cell receptor beta chains presented below share a single source sample, sequenced in a study of blood T cell repertoires in COVID-19. The method was immunoSEQ multiplex PCR; TCRdb's version includes in-frame clones alone and lacks a portion of them. The sample contains under 200,000 clones, 70% to 90% of which appear only once. The sequenced sample was peripheral blood. These TCRs come from a man in his sixties with active or convalescent COVID-19.

V is TRBV19 and J is TRBJ1-3; D remains ambiguous. V was trimmed by 6 bases and J by 0 bases, leaving 12 bases between them. The germline V gene encodes CDR1 LNHDA and CDR2 SQIVND (reference sequence). CDR3 length equals 15 residues. Here the CDR3 reads CASSPRRHSGNTIYF. Here the CDR3 DNA reads TGTGCCAGTAGCCCCCGGCGGCACTCTGGAAACACCATATATTTT. Full variable domain (outside the CDR3, taken from reference TRBV19 and TRBJ1-3): DGGITQSPKYLFRKEGQNVTLSCEQNLNHDAMYWYRQDPGQGLRLIYYSQIVNDFQKGDIAEGYSVSREKKESFPLTVTSAQKNPTAFYLCASSPRRHSGNTIYFGEGSWLTVV.

About this clone itself: Other DNA sequences in the sample encode the same CDR3. CDR3 amino acids: CASSPGTEAFF. The CDR3, as DNA: TGTGCCAGTAGCCCCGGGACTGAAGCTTTCTTT. V usage is TRBV19 and J usage is TRBJ1-1; no clear D. CDR3 length equals 11 residues. From germline, CDR1 is LNHDA and CDR2 SQIVND (reference sequence). V was trimmed by 6 bases and J by 5 bases, leaving 7 bases between them.

This chain joins TRBV19 and TRBJ1-3, with TRBD1 matching 7 bases. The V and J ends lost 6 bases and 0 bases, in that order; junction bases with no gene match: 5. The germline V gene encodes CDR1 LNHDA and CDR2 SQIVND (reference sequence). This CDR3 spans 15 amino acids. The CDR3 region has the DNA TGTGCCAGTAGCAACAGGGGAAGCTCTGGAAACACCATATATTTT. Protein product: CASSNRGSSGNTIYF. Combining the CDR3 with reference TRBV19 and TRBJ1-3 gives the whole variable domain DGGITQSPKYLFRKEGQNVTLSCEQNLNHDAMYWYRQDPGQGLRLIYYSQIVNDFQKGDIAEGYSVSREKKESFPLTVTSAQKNPTAFYLCASSNRGSSGNTIYFGEGSWLTVV.

The rearrangement joins TRBV9 to TRBJ1-4; 7 bases are shared with TRBD1. V shed 5 bases and J 1 base; nucleotides not matched to a gene: 5. The length of the CDR3 is 15 residues. Looked up from germline, CDR1 is SGDLS and CDR2 is YYNGEE. CDR3 loop: CASSQTGLTNEKLFF. Here the CDR3 DNA reads TGTGCCAGCAGTCAGACAGGGTTAACTAATGAAAAACTGTTTTTT.

The DNA for the CDR3 is TGTGCCAGTAGTGCAGACAGGGCCAATCAGCCCCAGCATTTT. Amino acid sequence: CASSADRANQPQHF. This chain joins TRBV19 and TRBJ1-5; TRBD1 matches 7 bases. Germline V gene sequence: CDR1 LNHDA, CDR2 SQIVND (reference sequence). The CDR3 loop spans 14 amino acids. Germline trimming cut 5 bases from V and 3 bases from J; bases unmatched to any gene: 4.

This rearrangement joins TRBV5-6 to TRBJ2-4; D is possibly TRBD2 (6 bases). Trimming took off 7 bases at V and 6 bases at J, with 17 bases between the two ends. CDR3 length: 14 residues. CDR1 is SGHDT, CDR2 YYEEEE, per germline. The CDR3 DNA follows: TGTGCCAGCGGAAGACACGGAGGGAGAAACATTCAGTACTTC. Translation gives CASGRHGGRNIQYF.

The rearrangement joins TRBV7-3 to TRBJ2-2; D is uncertain. Looked up from germline, CDR1 is SGHTA and CDR2 is FQGTGA. Deletions cut 6 bases from V and 0 bases from J, with 11 bases between. This CDR3 spans 15 amino acids. The CDR3 loop reads CASSTTPTNTGELFF. The CDR3 nucleotides are TGTGCCAGCAGTACGACACCAACGAACACCGGGGAGCTGTTTTTT.

This chain links TRBV7-3 with TRBJ2-7; TRBD1 agrees at 9 bases. J was trimmed by 6 bases and V by 5 bases; bases with no gene match: 5. Germline V gene sequence: CDR1 SGHTA, CDR2 FQGTGA. This CDR3 comprises 13 residues. The CDR3 here is CASSPGQGSEQYF. The CDR3 DNA reads TGTGCCAGCAGCCCGGGACAGGGAAGCGAGCAGTACTTC.

The rearrangement uses TRBV5-1 and TRBJ1-4; 11 bases match TRBD1. The ends lost 4 bases at V and 5 bases at J; junction bases unmatched: 4. The germline gives CDR1 SGHRS, CDR2 YFSETQ. CDR3 length equals 15 residues. CDR3 in DNA: TGCGCCAGCAGCGCCCGGGACAGGGGGAATGAAAAACTGTTTTTT. Its protein product is CASSARDRGNEKLFF. Based on the CDR3 plus reference TRBV5-1 and TRBJ1-4, the full variable domain is KAGVTQTPRYLIKTRGQQVTLSCSPISGHRSVSWYQQTPGQGLQFLFEYFSETQRNKGNFPGRFSGRQFSNSRSEMNVSTLELGDSALYLCASSARDRGNEKLFFGSGTQLSVL.

The rearrangement links TRBV7-9 to TRBJ1-2, with D unclear. CDR3 length: 13 residues. Deletions cut 1 base from V and 8 bases from J, with 11 bases between. Germline values: CDR1 SEHNR, CDR2 FQNEAQ (reference sequence). The DNA for the CDR3 is TGTGCCAGCAGCTTAGATCAGGTTGTGGGCTACACCTTC. Its protein product is CASSLDQVVGYTF.

This chain connects TRBV6-1 to TRBJ1-2, with D tentatively TRBD1 (5 bases). There are 15 residues in the CDR3. Trimming took off 0 bases at V and 2 bases at J, with 10 bases between the two ends. Germline V gene sequence: CDR1 MNHNS, CDR2 SASEGT. CDR3 region: CASSEAQGPNYGYTF. As DNA, the CDR3 is TGTGCCAGCAGTGAAGCGCAGGGCCCCAACTATGGCTACACCTTC.

The CDR3 nucleotides are TGTGCCAGCAGCCCGGGAGGGGGAGTAAGCTCCTACGAGCAGTACTTC. It codes for CASSPGGGVSSYEQYF. V gene TRBV5-4 combines with J gene TRBJ2-7; 8 positions agree with TRBD2. Germline values: CDR1 SGHNT, CDR2 YYREEE (reference sequence). Trimming at V came to 4 bases and at J to 0 bases, leaving 9 bases not matched to a gene. The CDR3 extends over 16 amino acids.

The count of this clone is one. The chain has TRBV19 and TRBJ1-2; 11 bases map to TRBD1. This CDR3 has 15 amino acids. Germline loops: CDR1 LNHDA, CDR2 SQIVND (reference sequence). With 4 bases clipped from V and 4 bases from J, the junction kept 5 bases outside the gene matches. DNA of the CDR3: TGTGCCAGTAGTACCGGGACAGGGGGTACCTATGGCTACACCTTC. Amino acids: CASSTGTGGTYGYTF. The whole variable domain, filled in from reference TRBV19 and TRBJ1-2, reads DGGITQSPKYLFRKEGQNVTLSCEQNLNHDAMYWYRQDPGQGLRLIYYSQIVNDFQKGDIAEGYSVSREKKESFPLTVTSAQKNPTAFYLCASSTGTGGTYGYTFGSGTRLTVV.

The CDR3 DNA sequence: TGTGCCAGCAGCTTAAATCGCCCTAGACAGATTAATTCACCCCTCCACTTT. The encoded protein is CASSLNRPRQINSPLHF. The chain uses TRBV7-3 and TRBJ1-6; D is possibly TRBD1 (5 bases). V was cut by 1 base and J by 6 bases, with 16 bases left in between. Germline V gene data show CDR1 as SGHTA and CDR2 as FQGTGA. The CDR3 is made up of 17 amino acids.

The chain links TRBV12-5 to TRBJ2-1; weak D call: TRBD1 (6 bases). Between the trimmed V and J ends, which lost 2 bases and 5 bases, there was a span of 10 bases. Germline V gives CDR1 LGHNT, CDR2 FRNRAP. This CDR3 is 14 amino acids long. The CDR3 is CASGLFWTDNEQFF. In nucleotides, the CDR3 is TGTGCTAGTGGTTTGTTTTGGACAGACAATGAGCAGTTCTTC.

The chain combines TRBV2 with TRBJ1-1; 7 bases line up with TRBD1. CDR1 and CDR2 (germline): SNHLY, FYNNEI. CDR3 size: 13 residues. V lost 5 bases to trimming and J lost 5 bases; unmatched junction nucleotides: 5. The CDR3 spells CASSRQGNTEAFF. The CDR3, as DNA: TGTGCCAGCAGTCGACAGGGTAATACTGAAGCTTTCTTT.

The chain recombines TRBV5-1 with TRBJ1-6, with D possibly being TRBD1 (5 bases). Trimming removed 4 bases at V and 6 bases at J, with 11 bases between. This CDR3 region has 14 residues. Germline V CDR1 and CDR2: SGHRS, YFSETQ. For the CDR3, the DNA is TGCGCCAGCAGCCCTACAGGTCTTAATTCACCCCTCCACTTT. As protein: CASSPTGLNSPLHF. The full variable domain, with the rest looked up from reference TRBV5-1 and TRBJ1-6, is KAGVTQTPRYLIKTRGQQVTLSCSPISGHRSVSWYQQTPGQGLQFLFEYFSETQRNKGNFPGRFSGRQFSNSRSEMNVSTLELGDSALYLCASSPTGLNSPLHFGNGTRLTVT.

The chain couples TRBV7-6 to TRBJ1-5, with D hard to call. Trimming left V 5 bases short and J 2 bases short, with 22 bases between. This CDR3 region has 18 residues. Germline V lookup: CDR1 SGHVS, CDR2 FNYEAQ. The CDR3 reads CASSRIWSRVNGNQPQHF. CDR3 in DNA: TGTGCCAGCAGCCGCATCTGGTCACGGGTGAATGGCAATCAGCCCCAGCATTTT.

The chain has TRBV29-1 and TRBJ1-3; 8 positions match TRBD1. Germline CDR1 and CDR2: SQVTM and ANQGSEA. The V and J ends lost 6 bases and 0 bases, in that order; junction bases with no gene match: 7. CDR3 length: 15 amino acids. CDR3 sequence: CSVILQGASGNTIYF. The CDR3 DNA is TGCAGCGTCATATTGCAGGGGGCCTCTGGAAACACCATATATTTT. The variable domain in full, completed from reference TRBV29-1 and TRBJ1-3, reads SAVISQKPSRDICQRGTSLTIQCQVDSQVTMMFWYRQQPGQSLTLIATANQGSEATYESGFVIDKFPISRPNLTFSTLTVSNMSPEDSSIYLCSVILQGASGNTIYFGEGSWLTVV.

V and J are TRBV6-2 or TRBV6-3 and TRBJ2-7; TRBD2 aligns across 15 bases. CDR1 MNHEY and CDR2 SVGEGT come from the germline V gene. This CDR3 has 15 residues. V shed 6 bases and J 5 bases; nucleotides not matched to a gene: 5. CDR3 sequence reads: CASSSGLAGGHEQYF. CDR3 in DNA: TGTGCCAGCAGCTCAGGACTAGCGGGGGGGCACGAGCAGTACTTC.

This clone came up once. The rearrangement links TRBV5-6 to TRBJ1-6, with TRBD1 matching over 9 bases. The J segment lost 0 bases and the V segment lost 0 bases, leaving 4 bases of the junction unmatched. Germline lookup yields CDR1 SGHDT and CDR2 YYEEEE. The CDR3 is 18 amino acids. The CDR3 coding sequence is TGTGCCAGCAGCTTGGATGGGACAGGGAGCTCCTATAATTCACCCCTCCACTTT. It yields the protein CASSLDGTGSSYNSPLHF.

This chain links TRBV7-2 with TRBJ2-6; a weak D match, TRBD2 (7 bases). The CDR3 is 17 amino acids. Trimming took off 2 bases at V and 1 base at J, with 12 bases between the two ends. Germline V gene data show CDR1 as SGHTA and CDR2 as FQGNSA. CDR3: CASSLRGGGSGANVLTF. CDR3 DNA sequence: TGTGCCAGCAGCTTACGGGGAGGGGGATCTGGGGCCAACGTCCTGACTTTC.

The CDR3 spells CASSLEGRGQPQHF. DNA of the CDR3: TGTGCCAGCAGCCTAGAGGGTCGAGGTCAGCCCCAGCATTTT. This chain links TRBV2 with TRBJ1-5; D gene ambiguous. The CDR3 has 14 amino acids. Germline CDR1 and CDR2: SNHLY and FYNNEI. Trimming took 6 bases from V and 6 from J, leaving 15 bases between them.

This clone has only one observation. The rearrangement uses TRBV19 and TRBJ1-5; D remains ambiguous. The germline CDR1 and CDR2 sequences are LNHDA and SQIVND (reference sequence). V lost 0 bases, J lost 9 bases, and 6 bases lay in between. This CDR3 comprises 12 residues. CDR3 DNA sequence: TGTGCCAGTAGTATAGATGTCCGGCCCCAGCATTTT. Protein sequence: CASSIDVRPQHF.

This chain uses TRBV12-2 with TRBJ2-7; TRBD2 is taken as the D call from the table, unchecked against the DNA. TRBV12-2 is assigned pseudogene status. This CDR3 has 16 residues. CDR3 residues: CASRLWGLEGTYEQYF. CDR3 nucleotide sequence: TGTGCAAGTCGCTTATGGGGACTCGAAGGGACCTACGAGCAGTACTTC.

V is TRBV24-1 and J is TRBJ1-2; D is unclear. Trimming removed 2 bases at V and 4 bases at J, with 4 bases between. The CDR3 covers 12 residues. The V gene's germline CDR1 is KGHDR and CDR2 SFDVKD. CDR3 in amino acids: CATSDSFYGYTF. The CDR3 coding sequence is TGTGCCACCAGTGATTCTTTCTATGGCTACACCTTC.

The CDR3 protein is CASSSAGGEDETQYF. DNA for the CDR3: TGTGCCAGCAGTTCTGCAGGGGGTGAGGACGAGACCCAGTACTTC. The chain employs TRBV27 and TRBJ2-5; 7 positions match TRBD1. This CDR3 has 15 amino acids. After removal of 4 bases from V and 5 bases from J, the junction contained 10 bases not matched to a gene. CDR1 is MNHEY, CDR2 SMNVEV, per germline (reference sequence).

This clone was detected ten times or more. V and J are TRBV24-1 and TRBJ2-5; TRBD1 matches 10 bases. CDR1 KGHDR and CDR2 SFDVKD come from the germline V gene. There are 18 residues in the CDR3. Trimming took 3 bases from V and 5 from J; bases not matched to a gene: 14. CDR3 sequence: CATSDTSSDRGSWETQYF. The CDR3 nucleotides read TGTGCCACCAGTGATACCTCCTCGGACAGGGGGTCTTGGGAGACCCAGTACTTC.

This clone was recorded a few times. This chain joins TRBV10-3 and TRBJ1-5, with 7 bases aligning to TRBD1. There are 14 residues in the CDR3. The germline gives CDR1 ENHRY, CDR2 SYGVKD. V lost 7 bases, J lost 1 base, and 4 bases stayed unmatched. The CDR3 region is CAIKEQGSNQPQHF. The DNA of the CDR3 is TGTGCCATCAAGGAACAGGGGAGCAATCAGCCCCAGCATTTT.